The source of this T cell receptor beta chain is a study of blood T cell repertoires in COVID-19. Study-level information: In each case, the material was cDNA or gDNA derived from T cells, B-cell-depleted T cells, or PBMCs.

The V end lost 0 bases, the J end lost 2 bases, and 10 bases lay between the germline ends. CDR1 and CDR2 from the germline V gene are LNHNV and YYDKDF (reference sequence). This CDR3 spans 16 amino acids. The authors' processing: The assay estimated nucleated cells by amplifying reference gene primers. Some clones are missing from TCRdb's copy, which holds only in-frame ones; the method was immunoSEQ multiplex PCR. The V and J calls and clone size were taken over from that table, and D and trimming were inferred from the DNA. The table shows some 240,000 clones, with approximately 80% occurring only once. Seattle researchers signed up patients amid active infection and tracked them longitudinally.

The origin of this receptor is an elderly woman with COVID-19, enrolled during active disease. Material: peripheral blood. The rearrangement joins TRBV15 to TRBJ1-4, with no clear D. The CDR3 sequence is CATSRDRRRTNEKLFF. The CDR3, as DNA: TGTGCCACCAGCAGAGATAGGCGGCGGACTAATGAAAAACTGTTTTTT.